A selection of T cell receptor beta chains follows, all from one sample in a study of blood T cell repertoires in COVID-19. Data came from immunoSEQ multiplex PCR; TCRdb stores just in-frame clones and leaves some out. This repertoire shows about 480,000 clones, roughly 89% found once; its top ten account for roughly 8.3%. Sequencing was performed on peripheral blood. The source of these receptors is a woman between 50 and 59 years old with COVID-19, enrolled during active disease. The CDR3 runs from the conserved cysteine through the conserved F or W. D genes are given only for firm matches. Size is omitted from some rows. Given values are once, few, many or a class for expanded clones.

TRBJ1-4 NA NA TRBV7-2 CASTPGGVGEKLFF TGTGCCAGCACCCCGGGGGGGGTCGGGGAAAAACTGTTTTTT
TRBJ2-3 NA TRBD2 TRBV3-1/TRBV3-2 CASSQKGIIAGGNTDTQYF TGTGCCAGCAGCCAAAAGGGAATAATAGCGGGGGGGAACACAGATACGCAGTATTTT
TRBJ2-7 NA NA TRBV19 CASSIDHAPRGHEQYF TGTGCCAGTAGTATAGATCATGCCCCCAGGGGCCACGAGCAGTACTTC
TRBJ2-7 NA NA TRBV7-9 CASSAIPGGLKTYEQYF TGTGCCAGCAGCGCTATTCCCGGGGGACTGAAAACCTACGAGCAGTACTTC
TRBJ1-3 NA NA TRBV30 CAWVKQGINTIYF TGTGCCTGGGTTAAACAGGGTATTAACACCATATATTTT
TRBJ1-1 NA NA TRBV19 CASSIERRTEAFF TGTGCCAGTAGTATAGAACGGAGGACTGAAGCTTTCTTT
TRBJ1-4 once TRBD1 TRBV18 CASSPGQGIEKLFF TGTGCCAGCTCACCGGGACAGGGGATTGAAAAACTGTTTTTT
TRBJ1-4 NA NA TRBV7-2 CASSSSRQAPRSNEKLFF TGTGCCAGCAGCTCCTCTCGACAGGCCCCCAGATCTAATGAAAAACTGTTTTTT
TRBJ2-1 NA TRBD2 TRBV7-9 CASSIIAGVSYNEQFF TGTGCCAGCAGCATTATAGCGGGGGTATCTTACAATGAGCAGTTCTTC
TRBJ1-4 NA NA TRBV12-3/TRBV12-4 CASSLGLNEKLFF TGTGCCAGCAGCCTAGGACTTAATGAAAAACTGTTTTTT
TRBJ2-7 few NA TRBV11-2 CASSLDQGSHYEQYF TGTGCCAGCAGCTTAGATCAGGGGTCTCACTACGAGCAGTACTTC
TRBJ2-7 NA NA TRBV7-9 CASSFSAFHSYEQYF TGTGCCAGCAGCTTTAGCGCCTTTCACTCCTACGAGCAGTACTTC
TRBJ2-7 NA TRBD1 TRBV11-2 CASRSPGQGPVYEQYF TGTGCCAGCAGATCTCCGGGACAGGGACCTGTCTACGAGCAGTACTTC
TRBJ2-1 NA TRBD1 TRBV2 CASTGGSYNEQFF TGTGCCAGCACAGGGGGCTCCTACAATGAGCAGTTCTTC
TRBJ1-2 NA TRBD1 TRBV19 CASSLPGTGGGYTF TGTGCCAGTAGCTTACCCGGGACAGGGGGTGGCTACACCTTC
TRBJ2-3 NA TRBD2 TRBV19 CASSGTSGSTDTQYF TGTGCCAGTAGCGGGACTAGCGGTAGCACAGATACGCAGTATTTT
TRBJ2-2 NA NA TRBV24-1 CATRQGRGTGELFF TGTGCCACCAGACAGGGTAGGGGCACCGGGGAGCTGTTTTTT
TRBJ2-1 NA TRBD1 TRBV5-1 CASSPTGANNEQFF TGCGCCAGCAGCCCGACAGGGGCTAACAATGAGCAGTTCTTC
TRBJ1-2 NA NA TRBV2 CASSLASAHGYTF TGTGCCAGCAGTCTGGCCTCCGCTCATGGCTACACCTTC
TRBJ2-3 NA TRBD2 TRBV9 CASSAYFIAGVTSTDTQYF TGTGCCAGCAGCGCGTACTTCATTGCGGGGGTTACCAGCACAGATACGCAGTATTTT
TRBJ1-5 NA NA TRBV9 CASSVGPIPNQPQHF TGTGCCAGCAGCGTAGGGCCGATACCTAATCAGCCCCAGCATTTT
TRBJ2-6 NA NA TRBV21-1 CASSKAGTDSGANVLTF TGTGCCAGCAGCAAAGCGGGGACAGACTCTGGGGCCAACGTCCTGACTTTC
TRBJ1-5 NA TRBD1 TRBV5-1 CASSLGTGGDQPQHF TGCGCCAGCAGCCTAGGGACAGGGGGTGATCAGCCCCAGCATTTT
TRBJ2-3 NA TRBD1 TRBV12-5 CASGLARQGLQYF TGTGCTAGTGGTTTGGCGCGACAGGGATTGCAGTATTTT
TRBJ1-2 NA NA TRBV29-1 CSVPGNGYTF TGCAGCGTTCCAGGAAATGGCTACACCTTC
TRBJ2-3 NA TRBD2 TRBV7-2 CASSLGASGSDTQYF TGTGCCAGCAGCTTAGGGGCTAGCGGATCAGATACGCAGTATTTT
TRBJ2-2 NA NA TRBV6-6 CASSYRGTGELFF TGTGCCAGCAGTTATAGAGGCACCGGGGAGCTGTTTTTT
TRBJ2-5 NA NA TRBV2 CASSRGQETQYF TGTGCCAGCAGCAGGGGTCAAGAGACCCAGTACTTC
TRBJ1-2 NA NA TRBV5-1 CASSLSQTGGYTF TGCGCCAGCAGCTTGTCCCAGACGGGTGGCTACACCTTC
TRBJ1-1 NA NA TRBV12-5 CASGGTEAFF TGTGCTTCGGGGGGCACTGAAGCTTTCTTT
TRBJ1-5 NA NA TRBV12-3/TRBV12-4 CASSLLESQPQHF TGTGCCAGCAGTTTGTTGGAGAGTCAGCCCCAGCATTTT
TRBJ1-2 NA NA TRBV2 CASSVSGTPLGYTF TGTGCCAGCAGTGTGTCCGGGACACCCTTGGGCTACACCTTC
TRBJ2-7 few NA TRBV15 CATSREQLTYEQYF TGTGCCACCAGCAGAGAACAGTTAACCTACGAGCAGTACTTC
TRBJ1-3 NA TRBD1 TRBV5-5 CASSSGTAGNTIYF TGTGCCAGCAGCTCCGGGACAGCCGGAAACACCATATATTTT
TRBJ1-5 NA NA TRBV30 CAWSAGSNQPQHF TGTGCCTGGAGTGCAGGGAGCAATCAGCCCCAGCATTTT
TRBJ1-6 NA NA TRBV5-4 CASSLWQVNNSPLHF TGTGCCAGCAGCTTGTGGCAGGTGAATAATTCACCCCTCCACTTT
TRBJ1-1 NA NA TRBV6-6 CASSYDPGDLAFF TGTGCCAGCAGTTACGATCCAGGGGATTTGGCTTTCTTT
TRBJ1-2 NA NA TRBV28 CASSRGVNYGYTF TGTGCCAGCAGCCGGGGTGTAAACTATGGCTACACCTTC
TRBJ2-1 NA TRBD2 TRBV19 CASSIIAGGFSDEQFF TGTGCCAGTAGCATCATAGCGGGGGGATTCTCCGATGAGCAGTTCTTC
TRBJ2-1 NA NA TRBV6-2/TRBV6-3 CASSYQGGYNEQFF TGTGCCAGCAGTTACCAGGGGGGTTACAATGAGCAGTTCTTC
TRBJ1-2 NA TRBD1 TRBV30 CAWSGTGGYGYTF TGTGCCTGGAGTGGAACAGGGGGCTATGGCTACACCTTC
TRBJ2-7 NA TRBD2 TRBV29-1 CSVGRDHEQYF TGCAGCGTGGGGAGGGACCACGAGCAGTACTTC
TRBJ1-3 NA NA TRBV30 CAWSTVFRNTIYF TGTGCCTGGAGTACGGTTTTTAGAAACACCATATATTTT
TRBJ2-3 NA TRBD2 TRBV19 CASSIARGGADTQYF TGTGCCAGTAGTATCGCGCGGGGAGGGGCAGATACGCAGTATTTT
TRBJ2-1 NA NA TRBV6-4 CASSGGNGLNNEQFF TGTGCCAGCAGTGGGGGCAATGGGTTAAACAATGAGCAGTTCTTC
TRBJ2-3 NA NA TRBV5-1 CASSGLSASTDTQYF TGCGCCAGCTCAGGGCTCAGTGCTAGCACAGATACGCAGTATTTT
TRBJ1-5 once NA TRBV19 CASSGARGNQPQHF TGTGCCAGTAGTGGAGCCCGAGGCAATCAGCCCCAGCATTTT